This T cell receptor (beta chain) was recorded in a study of radiation and T cells in renal cell carcinoma. Time point in this sample: baseline pretreatment blood. Described treatment: 15 Gy SBRT to primary tumor, nephrectomy 4 weeks later. Generated by immunoSEQ multiplex PCR, the TCRdb table keeps only in-frame clones and is missing some. The table shows some 150,000 clones, with 88% occurring only once. The CDR3 runs 16 residues. The germline V and J ends were trimmed by 3 bases and 9 bases, with 21 bases remaining between them. The germline CDR1 and CDR2 sequences are SGHTA and FQGNSA. This clonotype was obtained from a woman aged 45-65 years with renal cell carcinoma. Sequenced material: blood, taken from a patient whose treatment included radiotherapy and nephrectomy. The chain joins TRBV7-2 to TRBJ2-1; maybe TRBD2 (6 bases). In DNA form, the CDR3 reads TGTGCCAGCAGCTTTGGGACTCTAATCTCCGCCGGTGAGCAGTTCTTC. This gives the protein CASSFGTLISAGEQFF.